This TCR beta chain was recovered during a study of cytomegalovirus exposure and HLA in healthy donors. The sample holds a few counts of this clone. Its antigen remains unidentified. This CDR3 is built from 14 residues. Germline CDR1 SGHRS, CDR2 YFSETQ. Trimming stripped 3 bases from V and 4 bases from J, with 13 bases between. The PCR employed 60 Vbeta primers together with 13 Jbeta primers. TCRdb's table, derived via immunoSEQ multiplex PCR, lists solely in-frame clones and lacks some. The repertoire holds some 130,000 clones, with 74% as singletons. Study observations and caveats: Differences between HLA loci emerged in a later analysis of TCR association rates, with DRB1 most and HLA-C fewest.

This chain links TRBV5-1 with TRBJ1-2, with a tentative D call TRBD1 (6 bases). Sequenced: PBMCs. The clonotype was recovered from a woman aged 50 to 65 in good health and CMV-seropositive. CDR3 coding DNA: TGCGCCAGCAGCTCCCCAGGGGAGATCTATGGCTACACCTTC. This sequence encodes CASSSPGEIYGYTF.